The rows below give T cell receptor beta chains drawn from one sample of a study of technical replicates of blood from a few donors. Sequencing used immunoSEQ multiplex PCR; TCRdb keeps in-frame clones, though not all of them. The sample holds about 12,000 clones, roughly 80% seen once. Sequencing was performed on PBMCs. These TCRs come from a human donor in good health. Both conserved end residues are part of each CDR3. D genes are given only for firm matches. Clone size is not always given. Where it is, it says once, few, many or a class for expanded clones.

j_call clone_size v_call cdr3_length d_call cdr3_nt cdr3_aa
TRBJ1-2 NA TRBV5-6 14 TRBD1 TGTGCCAGCAGCTCTACTGACAGGGATGGTGGCTACACCTTC CASSSTDRDGGYTF
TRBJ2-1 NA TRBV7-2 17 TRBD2 TGTGCCAGCAGCTTTGGGGGGACTAGCGGGAGGGCACATGAGCAGTTCTTC CASSFGGTSGRAHEQFF
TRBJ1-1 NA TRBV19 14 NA TGTGCCAGTAGTGTCGGACAACCGGGCACTGAAGCTTTCTTT CASSVGQPGTEAFF
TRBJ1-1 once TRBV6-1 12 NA TGTGCCAGCAGTGGAGATAACACTGAAGCTTTCTTT CASSGDNTEAFF
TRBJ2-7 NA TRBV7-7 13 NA TGTGCCAGCAGCTTGGATGCGGCTAACGAGCAGTACTTC CASSLDAANEQYF
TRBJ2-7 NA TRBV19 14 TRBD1 TGTGCCAGCCAGAACCGGGACAGGGTGGGCGAGCAGTACTTC CASQNRDRVGEQYF
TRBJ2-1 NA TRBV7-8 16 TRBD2 TGTGCCAGCAGCTACCTAGCGGGAGTCATCTACAATGAGCAGTTCTTC CASSYLAGVIYNEQFF
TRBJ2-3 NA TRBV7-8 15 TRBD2 TGTGCCAGCAGCTGGCCGGGACTAGCTACAGATACGCAGTATTTT CASSWPGLATDTQYF
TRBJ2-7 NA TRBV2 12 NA TGTGCCAGCAGGCGACAAAACGCCGAGCAGTACTTC CASRRQNAEQYF
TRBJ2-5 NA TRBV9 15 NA TGTGCCAGCAGCGGATGGGGCGGAGGGTGGGAGACCCAGTACTTC CASSGWGGGWETQYF
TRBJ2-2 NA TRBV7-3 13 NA TGTGCCAGCAGCCACGACATAACCGGGGAGCTGTTTTTT CASSHDITGELFF
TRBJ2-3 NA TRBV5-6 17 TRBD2 TGTGCCAGCAGTTCAGCAGCGGGGAGTCCCCTCACAGATACGCAGTATTTT CASSSAAGSPLTDTQYF
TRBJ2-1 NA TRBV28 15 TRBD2 TGTGCCAGCAGTGGTCCGGGAGGGTTGGGCAATGAGCAGTTCTTC CASSGPGGLGNEQFF
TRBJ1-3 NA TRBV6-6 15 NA TGTGCCAGCAGTCCCGGGGATAGCTCTGGAAACACCATATATTTT CASSPGDSSGNTIYF
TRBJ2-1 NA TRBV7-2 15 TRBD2 TGTGCCAGCACCAGGACTAGCGGGATAGGCGATGAGCAGTTCTTC CASTRTSGIGDEQFF
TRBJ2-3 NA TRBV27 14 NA TGTGCCAGCAGTTTTTTAGCGGATTCAGATACGCAGTATTTT CASSFLADSDTQYF
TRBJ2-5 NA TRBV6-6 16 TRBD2 TGTGCCAGCAGTTACTCGATTTCGGGGGGTAGGAAGACCCAGTACTTC CASSYSISGGRKTQYF
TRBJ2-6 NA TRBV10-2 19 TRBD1 TGCGCCAGCAGTGAGTCATGGACAGGGGGCTGGTCTGGGGCCAACGTCCTGACTTTC CASSESWTGGWSGANVLTF
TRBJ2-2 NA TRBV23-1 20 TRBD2 TGCGCCAGCAGTCACCTGACTAGCGGGGGACGAACCCGGAACACCGGGGAGCTGTTTTTT CASSHLTSGGRTRNTGELFF
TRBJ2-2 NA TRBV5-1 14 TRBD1 TGCGCCAGCAGCTTAACAGGGGACACCGGGGAGCTGTTTTTT CASSLTGDTGELFF
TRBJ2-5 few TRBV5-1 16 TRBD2 TGCGCCAGCAGCTTGAGGGCTAGCGGGAGTTTAGAGACCCAGTACTTC CASSLRASGSLETQYF
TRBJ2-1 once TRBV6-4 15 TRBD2 TGTGCCAGCAGTCCCGGAGAGCGGGAGTTCAATGAGCAGTTCTTC CASSPGEREFNEQFF
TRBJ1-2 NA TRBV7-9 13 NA TGTGCCAGCAGCTTTGACGGAGCCTATGGCTACACCTTC CASSFDGAYGYTF
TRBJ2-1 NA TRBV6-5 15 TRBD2 TGTGCCAGCACTCCAGCGGGAGGGCCGGAATATGAGCAGTTCTTC CASTPAGGPEYEQFF
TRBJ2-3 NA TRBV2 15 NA TGTGCCAGCAGTCTCGCAGCGGTTTCCACAGATACGCAGTATTTT CASSLAAVSTDTQYF
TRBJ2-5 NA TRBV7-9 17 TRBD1 TGTGCCAGCAGCCCCCCCGTCGGGCAGGGGGCCGAAGAGACCCAGTACTTC CASSPPVGQGAEETQYF
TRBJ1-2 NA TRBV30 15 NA TGTGCCTGCCCACGGGGGGCAGGGAACGACTATGGCTACACCTTC CACPRGAGNDYGYTF
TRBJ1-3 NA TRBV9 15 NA TGTGCCAGCAGCACCCGGGCAGAGGGCTGGGACACCATATATTTT CASSTRAEGWDTIYF
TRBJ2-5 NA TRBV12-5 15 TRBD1 TGTGCTAGTGCCCTCACCAGCAGGGGGCTGGAGACCCAGTACTTC CASALTSRGLETQYF
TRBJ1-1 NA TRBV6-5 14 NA TGTGCCAGCAGTTACGGGGGGGTCGGCACTGAAGCTTTCTTT CASSYGGVGTEAFF
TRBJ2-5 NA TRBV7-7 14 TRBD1 TGTGCCAGCAGCCCGGACAGGGTTGGAGAGACCCAGTACTTC CASSPDRVGETQYF
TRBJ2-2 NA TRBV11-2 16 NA TGTGCCAGCAGCCGGCCCTCAGGGGGAGGCACCGGGGAGCTGTTTTTT CASSRPSGGGTGELFF
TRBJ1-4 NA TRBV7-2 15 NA TGTGCCAGCAGCCGTGGCCCTGGGCCTAATGAAAAACTGTTTTTT CASSRGPGPNEKLFF
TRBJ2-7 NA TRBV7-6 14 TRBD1 TGTGCCAGCAGCAAGGGGACAGCTACCTACGAGCAGTACTTC CASSKGTATYEQYF
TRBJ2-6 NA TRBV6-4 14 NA TGTGCCAGCAGTCAGGGATTGGGGGCCAACGTCCTGACTTTC CASSQGLGANVLTF
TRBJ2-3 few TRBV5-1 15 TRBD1 TGCGCCAGCAGCTCGGGACAGGAGGGGACAGATACGCAGTATTTT CASSSGQEGTDTQYF
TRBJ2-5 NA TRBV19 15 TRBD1 TGTGCCAGTAGTATAGGGACAGGGTCCCAAGAGACCCAGTACTTC CASSIGTGSQETQYF
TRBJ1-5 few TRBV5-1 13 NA TGCGCCAGCAGCGACTGGACGGGGCAGCCCCAGCATTTT CASSDWTGQPQHF
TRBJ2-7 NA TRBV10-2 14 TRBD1 TGCGCCAGCAGACGGGGACAGGGGGCCTACGAGCAGTACTTC CASRRGQGAYEQYF
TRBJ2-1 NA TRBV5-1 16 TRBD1 TGCGCCAGCAGCTTTTTTTCGGGACAGGGCTACAATGAGCAGTTCTTC CASSFFSGQGYNEQFF
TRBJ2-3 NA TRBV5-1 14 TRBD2 TGCGCCAGCAGGGCGGGAGGGCAAGCAGATACGCAGTATTTT CASRAGGQADTQYF
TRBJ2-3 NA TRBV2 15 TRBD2 TGTGCCAGCAGTCGACTAGCGGCTAGCACAGATACGCAGTATTTT CASSRLAASTDTQYF
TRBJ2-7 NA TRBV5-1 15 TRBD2 TGCGCCAGCAGCCCAACGACTAGCGGCACCTACGAGCAGTACTTC CASSPTTSGTYEQYF
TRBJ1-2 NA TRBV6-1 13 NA TGTGCCAGCAGGCCTCAGGGGAACTATGGCTACACCTTC CASRPQGNYGYTF
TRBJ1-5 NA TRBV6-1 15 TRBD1 TGTGCCAGCAGCCCCGACAGGGGAAGCAATCAGCCCCAGCATTTT CASSPDRGSNQPQHF
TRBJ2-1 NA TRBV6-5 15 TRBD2 TGTGCCAGCAGTTACGATGCGGGAGGGCCGAATGAGCAGTTCTTC CASSYDAGGPNEQFF
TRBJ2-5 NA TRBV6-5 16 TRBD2 TGTGCCAGCAGTTCCTGGACTAGCGGGAGTTACGAGACCCAGTACTTC CASSSWTSGSYETQYF
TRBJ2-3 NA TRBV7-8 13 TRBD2 TGTGCCAGCAGCTTTGGTCGGGAGGGCACGCAGTATTTT CASSFGREGTQYF
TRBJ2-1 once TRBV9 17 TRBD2 TGTGCCAGCAGCGTAGACGCGGGAGGGCCCTCCTACAATGAGCAGTTCTTC CASSVDAGGPSYNEQFF
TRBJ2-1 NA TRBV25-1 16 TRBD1 TGTGCCAGCAGTACTCCTCTAGGACAGGGGAGCAATGAGCAGTTCTTC CASSTPLGQGSNEQFF
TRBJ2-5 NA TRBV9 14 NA TGTGCCAGCAGCGTAGAATCCCTATGGGAGACCCAGTACTTC CASSVESLWETQYF
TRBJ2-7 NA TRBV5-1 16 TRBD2 TGCGCCAGCAGCCAGAACCGAGGGGCGGGAGCGGGCGAGCAGTACTTC CASSQNRGAGAGEQYF
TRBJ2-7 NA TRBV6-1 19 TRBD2 TGTGCCAGCAGTGAAGCCCGAAGCCCCCTAGCGGGAGGCTCCTACGAGCAGTACTTC CASSEARSPLAGGSYEQYF
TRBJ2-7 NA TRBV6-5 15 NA TGTGCCAGCAGTTACTCCCGGACAGAGGTCTACGAGCAGTACTTC CASSYSRTEVYEQYF
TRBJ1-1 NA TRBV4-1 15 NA TGCGCCAGCAGCCAAGCGGGGGGCCCGAACACTGAAGCTTTCTTT CASSQAGGPNTEAFF
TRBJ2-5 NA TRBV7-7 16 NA TGTGCCAGCAGCTTCGGGCTGGCCGGGGGCCAAGAGACCCAGTACTTC CASSFGLAGGQETQYF